This T cell receptor (beta chain) was documented in a study of CD8 T cells in ankylosing spondylitis (dated by TCRdb to the late 2010s). Regarding the study in general: The study profiled T cell receptor beta repertoires in healthy donors and ankylosing spondylitis patients to find disease-linked TCR variants. The full study cohort was made up of under 30 ankylosing spondylitis patients and about a hundred healthy donors. Peripheral blood was sampled, and synovial fluid was additionally collected from ankylosing spondylitis patients.

These reads were obtained on an Illumina HiSeq 2500. TCR beta libraries were prepared by quantitative 5'-RACE with molecular barcodes. In the authors' own workflow: Disease-linked TCR variants were identified with a new computational method built on a probabilistic model of VDJ rearrangement. In TCRdb, the public reads were trimmed at Q25 with fastp and aligned with MiXCR, with productive beta chains retained. Rows are unified per CDR3 protein, each entry keeping the most common DNA and genes. None of the V and J calls come from the authors' own analysis; TCRdb made them. The sample yields some 150,000 distinct CDR3 sequences; roughly 44% were counted once. The ten largest clonotypes hold roughly 15% of the sample. CDR1 and CDR2 are drawn from the germline V gene: MNHNS, SASEGT. The CDR3 goes from the cysteine to the phenylalanine over 14 residues. CDR3 DNA only is kept here, 42 bases in frame from base 1. V is reduced by 8 bases and J by 0 bases, leaving a spacing of 12 bases between them.

A remark on this clonotype: Its antigen remains undetermined. No qualities accompany the bases; no much larger clone lies one base away.

Synovial fluid samples and blood samples obtained from the same ankylosing spondylitis patients were matched. Overall study results and their limits: Some of the motif variants had been reported before in the synovial fluid and blood of reactive arthritis patients, a finding that suggests common disease-initiation mechanisms. Significant enrichment of the disease-linked clones was reported in matched synovial fluid samples from ankylosing spondylitis patients. A CD8+ phenotype was shown by the disease-linked clones, which were found at relatively low frequencies in peripheral blood. Blood from ankylosing spondylitis patients appeared to be characterized by a TCR beta motif made up of 8 or 9 highly homologous amino acid variants.

The chain joins TRBV6-1 to TRBJ2-3, and perhaps TRBD1 as D gene, on 6 matching bases. This TCR was recovered from a male donor with ankylosing spondylitis. Material for sequencing was synovial fluid, either unsorted or a sorted T cell fraction (not recorded which). CDR3 sequence: CASQGNPSTDTQYF. At the DNA level, the sequence is TGTGCCAGCCAGGGGAACCCCAGCACAGATACGCAGTATTTT.